This T cell receptor (beta chain) was identified in a study of cytomegalovirus exposure and HLA in healthy donors. Study-wide background: Researchers previously reported finding fewer than 140 million unique TCR beta sequences from some 180 million T cells. Study conclusions and caveats: There were 150 to 200 TCR beta chains listed as cytomegalovirus-associated. A later examination showed that TCR association rates differed by HLA locus, with DRB1 most and HLA-C fewest. Specificity for CMV antigens was confirmed in vitro for a few of the CMV-associated chains.

The PCR employed 60 Vbeta primers together with 13 Jbeta primers. Method: immunoSEQ multiplex PCR; TCRdb's copy keeps in-frame clones and lacks some. The table lists 150,000 to 200,000 clones, roughly 82% of them singletons. About this clone: Its antigen is still unknown.

Germline CDR1 reads SGHTA; CDR2 reads FQGNSA. The CDR3 runs 13 residues. The germline V and J ends were trimmed by 1 base and 8 bases, with 9 bases remaining between them. The V call is TRBV7-2, the J call TRBJ2-1, with D tentatively TRBD2 (7 bases). The source of this sequence is a woman aged 30 to 39 in good health and CMV-seronegative. The sequencing input was PBMCs. The CDR3 loop reads CASSLVGGDEQFF. In DNA form, the CDR3 reads TGTGCCAGCAGCTTAGTAGGGGGGGATGAGCAGTTCTTC.